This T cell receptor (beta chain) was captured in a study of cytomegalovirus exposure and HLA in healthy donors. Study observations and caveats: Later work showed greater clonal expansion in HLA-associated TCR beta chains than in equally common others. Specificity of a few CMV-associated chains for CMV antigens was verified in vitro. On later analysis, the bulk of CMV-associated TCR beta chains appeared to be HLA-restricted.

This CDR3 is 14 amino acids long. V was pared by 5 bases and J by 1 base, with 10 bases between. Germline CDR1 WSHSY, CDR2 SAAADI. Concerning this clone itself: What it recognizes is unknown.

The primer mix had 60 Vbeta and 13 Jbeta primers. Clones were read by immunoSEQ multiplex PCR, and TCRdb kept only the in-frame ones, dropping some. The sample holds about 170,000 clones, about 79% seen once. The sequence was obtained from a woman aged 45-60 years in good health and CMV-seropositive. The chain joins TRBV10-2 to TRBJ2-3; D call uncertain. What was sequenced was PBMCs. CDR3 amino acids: CASSKRWGTDTQYF. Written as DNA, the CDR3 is TGCGCCAGCAGTAAGAGGTGGGGCACAGATACGCAGTATTTT.